The rows below give T cell receptor beta chains drawn from one sample of a study of blood T cell repertoires in COVID-19. Method: immunoSEQ multiplex PCR; TCRdb's copy keeps in-frame clones and lacks some. The sample records about 150,000 clones, approximately 80% being singletons. The sequenced material came from peripheral blood. The receptor source for this set is a woman aged 55-70 years with acute or convalescent COVID-19. Each CDR3 is given with its conserved first and last residue. The size field is filled for only some rows; it gives once, few, many or a size class.

>TRBJ1-2|.|TRBV6-2/TRBV6-3
CASSYDRISYGYTF
>TRBJ2-2|.|TRBV30
CAWGNGQGRRGELFF
>TRBJ1-1|.|TRBV2
CASSESAGTEAFF
>TRBJ2-5|.|TRBV11-3
CASSGGEFQETQYF
>TRBJ2-7|.|TRBV5-6
CASSLGGGWYEQYF
>TRBJ2-2|.|TRBV16
CASSINTGELFF
>TRBJ1-2|few|TRBV18
CASLPTGTGYGYTF
>TRBJ1-1|.|TRBV4-3
CASSQGANTEAFF
>TRBJ2-2|.|TRBV9
CASSSRIRGELFF
>TRBJ1-6|.|TRBV13
CASSLGDRDNSPLHF
>TRBJ1-2|.|TRBV19
CASSGQGAYVDYGYTF
>TRBJ1-6|.|TRBV5-8
CASRIRVGESPLHF
>TRBJ2-1|.|TRBV18
CASSPPGRGDEQFF
>TRBJ2-1|.|TRBV6-2/TRBV6-3
CASSSHRGVIEQFF
>TRBJ1-2|.|TRBV20-1
CSASTGGAYGYTF
>TRBJ1-1|.|TRBV10-3
CAISEFLTGGTEAFF
>TRBJ2-1|.|TRBV9
CASSASDYYNEQFF
>TRBJ1-4|.|TRBV5-1
CASSMAGSTNEKLFF
>TRBJ2-3|few|TRBV28
CASGLWGGSTDTQYF
>TRBJ2-5|.|TRBV7-2
CASSYRLAEQETQYF
>TRBJ2-7|.|TRBV4-1
CASSLRSGQGSDEQYF
>TRBJ1-5|.|TRBV7-9
CASSSDRVDQPQHF
>TRBJ2-5|.|TRBV30
CAWGAKETQYF
>TRBJ1-1|.|TRBV5-1
CASSSRLNTEAFF
>TRBJ1-6|.|TRBV6-2/TRBV6-3
CASSDLVTGIPYNSPLHF
>TRBJ1-2|few|TRBV3-1/TRBV3-2
CASSHLQGSGYTF
>TRBJ2-1|.|TRBV25-1
CASLSGGSYNEQFF